One T cell receptor beta chain is described in this entry. The data originate from a study of radiation and T cells in renal cell carcinoma. Time point: blood 4 weeks post-SBRT, at nephrectomy. Treatment defined: 15 Gy SBRT to primary tumor, nephrectomy 4 weeks later. TCRdb's table, derived via immunoSEQ multiplex PCR, lists solely in-frame clones and lacks some. The sample lists about 140,000 clones; less than 90% were seen once. Germline loops: CDR1 ENHRY, CDR2 SYGVKD. The CDR3 loop spans 13 amino acids. V lost 6 bases, J lost 10 bases, and 9 bases stayed unmatched. This clonotype was sampled from a woman between 45 and 60 years old with renal cell carcinoma. Sequenced here: blood, sampled from a patient whose treatment included radiotherapy and nephrectomy. This sequence joins TRBV10-3 and TRBJ1-1; 9 nucleotides match TRBD1. The CDR3 sequence: CAIRDGTGSGAFF. CDR3 nucleotide sequence: TGTGCCATCAGAGACGGGACAGGGTCTGGAGCTTTCTTT.